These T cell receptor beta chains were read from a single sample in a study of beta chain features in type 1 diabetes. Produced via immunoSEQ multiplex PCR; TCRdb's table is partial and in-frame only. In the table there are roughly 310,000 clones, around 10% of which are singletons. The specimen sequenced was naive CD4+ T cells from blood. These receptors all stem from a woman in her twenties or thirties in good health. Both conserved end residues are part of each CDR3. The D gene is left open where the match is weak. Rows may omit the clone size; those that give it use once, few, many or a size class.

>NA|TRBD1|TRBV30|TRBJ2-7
TGTGCCTGGGGGTCGGGACAGGGAGGCCACGAGCAGTACTTC
CAWGSGQGGHEQYF
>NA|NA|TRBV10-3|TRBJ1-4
TGTGCCATCGCTGGGGGCTTTGGGGAAAAACTGTTTTTT
CAIAGGFGEKLFF
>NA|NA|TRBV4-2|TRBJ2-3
TGTGCCAGCAGCCCGCGGGACGCCTCTAGCACAGATACGCAGTATTTT
CASSPRDASSTDTQYF
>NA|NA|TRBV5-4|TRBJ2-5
TGTGCCAGCAGCCGAAGCGGAGGGGCTCAGGAGACCCAGTACTTC
CASSRSGGAQETQYF
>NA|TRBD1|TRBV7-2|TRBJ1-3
TGTGCCAGCAGCTTTCCAGGGGGTAGTGGAAACACCATATATTTT
CASSFPGGSGNTIYF
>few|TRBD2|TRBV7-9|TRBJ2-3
TGTGCCAGCAGCCTTCGTCCCGGGACTAGGAGCACAGATACGCAGTATTTT
CASSLRPGTRSTDTQYF
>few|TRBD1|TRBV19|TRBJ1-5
TGTGCCAGTAGCATTGACAGGGCCAGCAATCAGCCCCAGCATTTT
CASSIDRASNQPQHF
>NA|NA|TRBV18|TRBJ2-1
TGTGCCAGCTCACTTAGCGCCCGCTCCTACAATGAGCAGTTCTTC
CASSLSARSYNEQFF
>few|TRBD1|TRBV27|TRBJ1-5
TGTGCCAGCAGTCCTCCAGGGGGTCAGCCCCAGCATTTT
CASSPPGGQPQHF
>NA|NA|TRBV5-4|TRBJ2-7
TGTGCCAGCAGCTCTACAGCTTTCCCTTCGGGGGAGCAGTACTTC
CASSSTAFPSGEQYF
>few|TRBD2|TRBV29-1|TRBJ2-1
TGCAGCGTCTCTAGCGGGAGGGGAAATGAGCAGTTCTTC
CSVSSGRGNEQFF
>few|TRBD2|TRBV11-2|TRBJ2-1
TGTGCCAGCAGTTCCCAGGGACTAGCCAAGTTCTTC
CASSSQGLAKFF
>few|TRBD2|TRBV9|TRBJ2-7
TGTGCCAGCAGCGCATCTAGCGGGAGTGCGATCTGGGGCTACGAGCAGTACTTC
CASSASSGSAIWGYEQYF
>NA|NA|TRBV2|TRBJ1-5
TGTGCCAGCAAAGCTGCATTCCTTCGCAATCAGCCCCAGCATTTT
CASKAAFLRNQPQHF
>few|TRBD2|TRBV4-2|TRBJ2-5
TGTGCCAGCAGCGCTAGCGGGAGGGCCGCTGAGACCCAGTACTTC
CASSASGRAAETQYF
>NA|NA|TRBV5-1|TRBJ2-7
TGCGCCAGCAGCCCGCCAGGGGCCCACGAGCAGTACTTC
CASSPPGAHEQYF
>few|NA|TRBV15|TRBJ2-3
TGTGCCACCAGCAGAGTCCAGGGGACAGATACGCAGTATTTT
CATSRVQGTDTQYF
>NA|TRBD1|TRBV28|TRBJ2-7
TGTGCCAGCAGAACTCCGGGACAGGGTGGTTTCGAGCAGTACTTC
CASRTPGQGGFEQYF
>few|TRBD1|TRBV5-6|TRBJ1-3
TGTGCCAGCAGCTTGGCCAACAGGGGAGCTGGAAACACCATATATTTT
CASSLANRGAGNTIYF
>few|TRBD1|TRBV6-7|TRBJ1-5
TGTGCCAGCAGTTGGACAGGGTTTCGACAGCCCCAGCATTTT
CASSWTGFRQPQHF
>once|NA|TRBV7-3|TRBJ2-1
TGTGCCAGCAGCACCTATTCCGGGGGGCGGGAGCAGTTCTTC
CASSTYSGGREQFF
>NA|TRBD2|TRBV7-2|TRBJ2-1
TGTGCCAGCACCAGCGCGGGAGGAGCCTACAATGAGCAGTTCTTC
CASTSAGGAYNEQFF
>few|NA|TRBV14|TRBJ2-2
TGTGCCAGCAGCCAATTCAGGAACGGGGAGCTGTTTTTT
CASSQFRNGELFF
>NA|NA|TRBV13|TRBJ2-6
TGTGCCAGCAGCTTGGGAGCTGGGGCCAACGTCCTGACTTTC
CASSLGAGANVLTF
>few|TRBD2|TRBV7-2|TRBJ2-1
TGTGCCAGCAGCTTACCTACACTAGCGGCTGAGCAGTTCTTC
CASSLPTLAAEQFF
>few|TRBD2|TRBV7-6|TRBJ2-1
TGTGCCAGCAGCTTATTGAACGTAAATGCGGGAGGAGACAATGAGCAGTTCTTC
CASSLLNVNAGGDNEQFF
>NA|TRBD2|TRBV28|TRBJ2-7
TGTGCCAGCAGTTTACCGGGAGGGCCGAGCGAGCAGTACTTC
CASSLPGGPSEQYF
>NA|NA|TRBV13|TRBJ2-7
TGTGCCAGCAGCTTAGGCAGGCGGAGGTCCTACGAGCAGTACTTC
CASSLGRRRSYEQYF
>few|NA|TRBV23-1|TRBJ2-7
TGCGCCAGCAGTCACCCCGTATACGAGCAGTACTTC
CASSHPVYEQYF
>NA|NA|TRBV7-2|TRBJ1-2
TGTGCCAGCAGCGTGGGACTCGGGGGTGGCTACACCTTC
CASSVGLGGGYTF
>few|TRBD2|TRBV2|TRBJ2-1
TGTGCCAGCAGTGAACCGGGACTAGCAGACTACAATGAGCAGTTCTTC
CASSEPGLADYNEQFF
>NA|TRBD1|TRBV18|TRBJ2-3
TGTGCCAGCTCGCCTACCGGGACAGGGAGGACAGATACGCAGTATTTT
CASSPTGTGRTDTQYF